This entry lists 16 T cell receptor beta chains sequenced from one sample in a study of blood T cells in healthy people across ages. With a J-beta primer mix and a sample-barcoded 5' primer, a second PCR ran about 7 to 11 cycles. Each CDR3 protein gets one entry after TCRdb re-called the 5' RACE reads with MiXCR. Seen here are over 700,000 distinct CDR3 sequences, about 53% observed once, and the top ten hold roughly two fifths. Material: blood. The receptor source for this set is a man aged 80 or over in good health.

This chain joins TRBV29-1 and TRBJ2-7, with TRBD1 as a possible D gene (6 bases). This CDR3 region has 14 residues. Germline assignment: CDR1 SQVTM and CDR2 ANQGSEA. Trimming removed 7 bases from V and 0 bases from J, with 16 bases in between. Written as DNA, the CDR3 is TGCAGCGCCCGGGACACCTGGGGCTCCTACGAGCAGTACTTC. It is translated as CSARDTWGSYEQYF.

The gene calls are TRBV28 and TRBJ1-1; D is perhaps TRBD1 (5 bases). The germline gives CDR1 MDHEN, CDR2 SYDVKM. The CDR3 is made up of 14 amino acids. Trimming pared 4 bases from V and 4 bases from J, leaving 13 bases between. The CDR3: CASSSTSRVTEAFF. For the CDR3, the DNA is TGTGCCAGCAGTTCCACAAGCAGGGTCACTGAAGCTTTCTTT.

The V call is TRBV15, the J call TRBJ2-7; D not certain. The closer fit of TRBJ2-5 to the DNA end suggests the J call may be wrong. CDR1 LNHNV and CDR2 YYDKDF come from the germline V gene (reference sequence). There are 12 residues in the CDR3. The CDR3 DNA follows: TGTGCCACCAGCTATTGGGGAGAGACCCAGTACTTC. Amino acid sequence: CATSYWGETQYF.

This clonotype was detected only a few times. This chain joins TRBV2 and TRBJ2-3, with TRBD2 as a possible D gene (5 bases). Trimming cost V 4 bases and J 0 bases, with 5 bases left between them. CDR1 and CDR2 from the germline V gene are SNHLY and FYNNEI. The CDR3 has 13 amino acids. CDR3 residues: CASSGTSTDTQYF. CDR3 nucleotide sequence: TGTGCCAGCAGTGGGACTAGCACAGATACGCAGTATTTT.

V and J are TRBV6-2 or TRBV6-3 and TRBJ2-1; 8 positions agree with TRBD1. Unmatched junction bases numbered 7, after V lost 6 bases and J lost 6 bases. This CDR3 has 14 residues. The V gene's germline CDR1 is MNHEY and CDR2 SVGEGT. The CDR3 DNA sequence: TGTGCCAGCAGAACCAGAGACAGGGGCAATGAGCAGTTCTTC. This encodes CASRTRDRGNEQFF.

V gene TRBV12-3 or TRBV12-4 combines with J gene TRBJ1-2; the D is unclear. This CDR3 spans 17 amino acids. The V and J ends lost 2 bases and 5 bases respectively, with 21 bases between them. CDR3 nucleotides: TGTGCCAGCAGTTTACAAACCGGGTCCTCTTTCTCTTATGGCTACACCTTC. Translation gives CASSLQTGSSFSYGYTF.

This chain joins TRBV12-5 and TRBJ2-7; 8 nucleotides agree with TRBD2. The CDR3 has 17 amino acids. V lost 2 bases to trimming and J lost 2 bases; unmatched junction nucleotides: 11. Germline CDR1 and CDR2: LGHNT and FRNRAP. The CDR3 coding sequence is TGTGCTAGTGGTTTGCCACCCTTTACTAGCGGCACCTACGAGCAGTACTTC. Residues: CASGLPPFTSGTYEQYF.

The chain recombines TRBV6-4 with TRBJ2-4; a possible D gene is TRBD1 (6 bases). The DNA matches TRBJ2-7 better at its end, which makes the J call doubtful. This CDR3 is built from 15 residues. Germline CDR1 is MRHNA and CDR2 is SNTAGT. The CDR3 reads CASSDTAGAVHEQYF. The CDR3 DNA follows: TGTGCCAGCAGTGACACAGCAGGGGCGGTCCACGAGCAGTACTTC.

This sequence joins TRBV7-9 and TRBJ1-4; TRBD1 aligns across 12 bases. The V segment lost 5 bases and the J segment 10 bases; nucleotides outside the gene matches: 5. The V gene's germline CDR1 is SEHNR and CDR2 FQNEAQ (reference sequence). This CDR3 spans 14 amino acids. The CDR3 nucleotides read TGTGCCAGCAGCACCGGGACAGGGGGCCGAAAACTGTTTTTT. Its protein product is CASSTGTGGRKLFF.

This clonotype turned up a few times. The chain uses TRBV25-1 and TRBJ1-4; D is possibly TRBD1 (5 bases). The CDR3 sequence is 12 residues long. With 8 bases removed from V and 6 bases from J, the gap between germline ends came to 10 bases. CDR1 is MGHDK, CDR2 SYGVNS, per germline. Written as DNA, the CDR3 is TGTGCCAGCGGGGCCTGGGATGAAAAACTGTTTTTT. Translating gives CASGAWDEKLFF.

The chain uses TRBV18 and TRBJ2-3; 7 nucleotides align to TRBD2. This CDR3 contains 16 residues. Losses at the gene ends were 1 base for V and 4 bases for J; bases not matched to a gene: 8. The V gene's germline CDR1 is KGHSH and CDR2 LQKENI. This chain's CDR3 is CASSPLLGGSSDTQYF. The CDR3 coding sequence is TGTGCCAGCTCACCACTGTTGGGCGGGAGCTCAGATACGCAGTATTTT.

The J gene is TRBJ1-2, the V gene TRBV12-3 or TRBV12-4, with D possibly matching TRBD1 (5 bases). The CDR3 consists of 14 residues. V was pared by 6 bases and J by 7 bases, with 18 bases between. CDR3 DNA: TGTGCCAGCAGCAAAACCCTACGGGACCGTGGCTACACCTTC. Its translation is CASSKTLRDRGYTF.

This chain uses TRBV6-6 with TRBJ2-1, with D possibly matching TRBD1 (5 bases). Judging by the DNA end, TRBJ2-7 fits better; the J call may be wrong. The CDR3 is 13 amino acids. Germline CDR1 MNHNY, CDR2 SVGAGI (reference sequence). Here the CDR3 reads CASSPDSYNEQYF. The CDR3 DNA reads as TGTGCCAGCAGCCCTGACAGTTACAATGAGCAGTACTTC.

The chain links TRBV3-1 to TRBJ1-1, with no clear D. CDR3 length: 15 amino acids. Trimming cost V 3 bases and J 4 bases, with 15 bases left between them. Germline V gene sequence: CDR1 LGHDT, CDR2 YNNKEL (reference sequence). The CDR3 loop reads CASSHRPPEGTEAFF. DNA of the CDR3: TGTGCCAGCAGCCACCGGCCCCCGGAGGGCACTGAAGCTTTCTTT.

The chain couples TRBV14 to TRBJ2-3, with 12 bases fitting TRBD1. Germline lookup yields CDR1 SGHDN and CDR2 FVKESK. Unmatched junction bases numbered 10, after V lost 4 bases and J lost 14 bases. This CDR3 has 14 residues. The CDR3 sequence: CASSPGTGGRDAYF. The CDR3 nucleotides read TGTGCCAGCAGCCCCGGGACAGGGGGCAGAGACGCGTATTTT.

This rearrangement joins TRBV6-5 to TRBJ2-7; D gene unclear. CDR3 size: 15 residues. Germline assignment: CDR1 MNHEY and CDR2 SVGAGI. Trimming pared 2 bases from V and 3 bases from J, leaving 14 bases between. As DNA, the CDR3 is TGTGCCAGCAGTTACGGGCCGGACCCATACTACGAGCAGTACTTC. It encodes CASSYGPDPYYEQYF.